This T cell receptor beta chain was profiled in a study of T cell responses to AZD1222 COVID-19 vaccine. Findings and limits, study-wide: Two AZD1222 administrations were followed by greater Spike-specific TCR breadth and depth. Unmutated variant regions are reportedly targeted by nearly half of spike-specific TCRs.

As concerns this clone: Its antigen is unknown.

The assay was immunoSEQ multiplex PCR, and TCRdb's table has in-frame clones only and misses some. The repertoire has over 120,000 clones, roughly 90% of them found once; the top ten carry more than 3%. V was pared by 7 bases and J by 0 bases, with 9 bases between. Germline V lookup: CDR1 LNHNV, CDR2 YYDKDF (reference sequence). This CDR3 spans 14 amino acids. The chain carries TRBV15 and TRBJ2-2; perhaps TRBD1 as D (5 bases). The specimen was peripheral blood, collected 28 days after the second AZD1222 dose. The TCR sequence derives from an adult who received the AZD1222 COVID-19 vaccine. The CDR3 DNA follows: TGTGCCACCAAGGCAGGGACGAACACCGGGGAGCTGTTTTTT. Translated, it gives CATKAGTNTGELFF.